This T cell receptor (beta chain) was retrieved from a study of blood T cells in healthy people across ages. Broader study findings: More naive CD4+ cells and higher diversity were found in long-lived than in aged donors.

Worth noting for this clonotype: Its antigen is unidentified.

Through a sample-barcoded 5' primer and a J-beta primer mix, a second PCR was run for roughly 6 to 12 cycles. No fewer than 2.5 million CDR3-containing paired-end reads came from each sample. TCRdb ran MiXCR on the 5' RACE reads and lists one entry per CDR3 protein. This sample carries about 1,400,000 distinct CDR3 sequences, roughly 60% of them seen once, and the ten largest clones take over 5.5%. Sequencing was carried out using blood. This sequence was found in a man aged 18 to 30 in good health.

Written as DNA, the CDR3 is TGTGCCATCAGCGAAGGGGACCCCGGAGAGACCCAGTACTTC. The encoded protein is CAISEGDPGETQYF. This sequence joins TRBV10-3 and TRBJ2-5; D may correspond to TRBD1 or TRBD2 (5 bases each). The CDR3 is made up of 14 amino acids. Trimming pared 6 bases from V and 4 bases from J, leaving 15 bases between. Germline V gene lookup returns CDR1 ENHRY and CDR2 SYGVKD.